This T cell receptor beta chain was obtained from a study of blood T cell repertoires in COVID-19. For the study at large: The cDNA or gDNA used as material had been derived from T cells, B-cell-depleted T cells, or PBMCs.

The germline CDR1 and CDR2 sequences are SGDLS and YYNGEE. The CDR3 runs to 19 residues. Trimming cost V 2 bases and J 0 bases; bases outside gene matches: 10. In the authors' methods: Amplification of reference gene primers was used by the study to estimate nucleated cell counts. The table came from immunoSEQ multiplex PCR; TCRdb's copy has only in-frame clones and leaves some out. V, J and clone size are taken as reported in that table, and D and trimming were inferred from the DNA itself. The profile shows roughly 30,000 clones, under 85% of them singletons. This clone was counted only a few times.

The chain has TRBV9 and TRBJ2-6; 8 nucleotides align to TRBD2. The sequenced sample was peripheral blood. This TCR derives from a man between 70 and 80 years old with acute or convalescent COVID-19. The CDR3 protein is CASSVLGTRIYSGANVLTF. In DNA form, the CDR3 reads TGTGCCAGCAGCGTGCTCGGGACTAGGATTTACTCTGGGGCCAACGTCCTGACTTTC.